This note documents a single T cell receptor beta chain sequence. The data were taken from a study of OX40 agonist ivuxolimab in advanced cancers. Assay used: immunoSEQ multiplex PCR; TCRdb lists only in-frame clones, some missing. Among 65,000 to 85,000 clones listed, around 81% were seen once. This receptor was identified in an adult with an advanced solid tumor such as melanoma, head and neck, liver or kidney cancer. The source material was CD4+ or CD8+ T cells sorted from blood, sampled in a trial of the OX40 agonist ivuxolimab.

CDR3 in DNA: TGTGCCAGTACCCGGACAGGGAATGGGAACACCGGGGAGCTGTTTTTT. It translates to CASTRTGNGNTGELFF. The gene calls are TRBV19 and TRBJ2-2, with 8 bases that match TRBD1. From germline, CDR1 is LNHDA and CDR2 SQIVND (reference sequence). After removal of 7 bases from V and 1 base from J, the junction contained 8 bases not matched to a gene. CDR3 length equals 16 residues.